The next 19 T cell receptor beta chains were all read from a single sample in a study of Graves' ophthalmopathy and Graves' hyperthyroidism. The study amplified TCR beta CDR3 regions using RNA transcripts. The workflow started with a first-round RT-PCR run with HTBI primers and then moved on to a second-round multiplex PCR. Each CDR3 protein is one row after TCRdb ran MiXCR on the multiplex PCR reads. Of 170,000 or so distinct CDR3 sequences in the sample, less than 45% were seen once. Sequencing used peripheral blood. The source of these receptors is a woman aged 35 to 49 with Graves' ophthalmopathy.

The rearrangement uses TRBV6-1 and TRBJ2-7; D gene uncertain. The germline gives CDR1 MNHNS, CDR2 SASEGT. V lost 6 bases and J lost 1, with 13 bases in between. This CDR3 is 14 amino acids long. The CDR3 nucleotides are TGTGCCAGCAGGCAGGACGGAACTTCCTACGAGCAGTACTTC. Amino acid sequence: CASRQDGTSYEQYF.

The J gene is TRBJ1-2, the V gene TRBV12-3 or TRBV12-4; 8 bases fit TRBD1. The CDR3 sequence is 13 residues long. V shed 6 bases and J 4 bases; nucleotides not matched to a gene: 4. CDR3 amino acids: CASRTGAGYGYTF. Written as DNA, the CDR3 is TGTGCCAGCAGGACAGGGGCTGGCTATGGCTACACCTTC.

This clonotype was counted at least ten times. V usage is TRBV20-1 and J usage is TRBJ2-5; D is possibly TRBD2 (6 bases). Germline CDR1 is DFQATT and CDR2 is SNEGSKA (reference sequence). The CDR3 is made up of 15 amino acids. The V and J ends lost 0 bases and 5 bases respectively, with 16 bases between them. In DNA form, the CDR3 reads TGCAGTGCTAGAGATGGAGGGCGGGGCGGGGAGACCCAGTACTTC. This translates into CSARDGGRGGETQYF.

This clonotype occurred once. This chain joins TRBV30 and TRBJ2-7; D remains ambiguous. CDR1 is GTSNPN, CDR2 SVGIG, per germline (reference sequence). CDR3 size: 14 residues. V was trimmed by 2 bases and J by 2 bases, leaving 13 bases between them. CDR3 DNA sequence: TGTGCCTGGAGTAGAGGCGTCTCGACCTACGAGCAGTACTTC. It is translated as CAWSRGVSTYEQYF.

This clonotype was recorded only once. The J gene is TRBJ1-2, the V gene TRBV6-1, with 11 bases matching TRBD1. This CDR3 region has 15 residues. Germline loops: CDR1 MNHNS, CDR2 SASEGT. J lost 0 bases, V lost 8 bases, and 5 bases had no gene match. CDR3 coding DNA: TGTGCCAGCCTTCCGGGACAGGGGGCTAACTATGGCTACACCTTC. Translated, it gives CASLPGQGANYGYTF.

The gene calls are TRBV28 and TRBJ1-5; D remains unclear. CDR3 length: 14 amino acids. Germline V gene lookup returns CDR1 MDHEN and CDR2 SYDVKM. With 7 bases removed from V and 5 bases from J, the gap between germline ends came to 15 bases. This chain's CDR3 is CASIPGIGDQPQHF. The CDR3 coding sequence is TGTGCCAGCATTCCGGGGATCGGTGATCAGCCCCAGCATTTT.

At least ten counts were recorded for this clonotype. The germline gene is not matched at one end of the junction; a read error may be the cause. The chain has TRBV20-1 and TRBJ1-2, with TRBD1 identical over 7 bases. There are 11 residues in the CDR3. Looked up from germline, CDR1 is DFQATT and CDR2 is SNEGSKA (reference sequence). The CDR3 DNA reads TGCAGTGCTACCGGGACAGACCCCTACCGCTTC. Translation: CSATGTDPYRF.

At least ten counts were recorded for this clonotype. This chain links TRBV6-1 with TRBJ2-2, with 11 bases aligning to TRBD2. This CDR3 contains 16 residues. The germline gives CDR1 MNHNS, CDR2 SASEGT. Trimming at V came to 3 bases and at J to 7 bases, leaving 7 bases not matched to a gene. Written as DNA, the CDR3 is TGTGCCAGCAGTGATTCTCTAGCGGGGGGTGACGGGGAGCTGTTTTTT. Its protein is CASSDSLAGGDGELFF.

In this sample, this clonotype turned up many times. V and J are TRBV28 and TRBJ1-2; the match to TRBD1 covers 11 bases. V lost 5 bases and J lost 13; bases outside the gene matches: 12. The CDR3 has 14 amino acids. The germline V gene encodes CDR1 MDHEN and CDR2 SYDVKM. The chain's CDR3 is CASSVLSGTGGPTF. The CDR3 DNA reads as TGTGCCAGCAGTGTCCTGTCCGGGACAGGGGGTCCCACCTTC.

This clonotype appeared many times. The chain recombines TRBV6-1 with TRBJ2-7, with D perhaps matching TRBD1 (6 bases). The CDR3 is 14 amino acids. In germline, CDR1 is MNHNS, CDR2 SASEGT. The ends were cut back, 4 bases at V and 0 bases at J, with 10 bases in the middle. This CDR3 is CASSADRSSYEQYF. The CDR3 DNA reads TGTGCCAGCAGTGCCGACAGGAGCTCCTACGAGCAGTACTTC.

This clonotype was counted a single time. The chain couples TRBV28 to TRBJ1-1; D is possibly TRBD1 (5 bases). V dropped 6 bases and J dropped 6 bases, with 14 bases sitting between them. This CDR3 is 13 amino acids long. Germline CDR1 and CDR2: MDHEN and SYDVKM. The CDR3 loop is CASRNDLTAEAFF. DNA for the CDR3: TGTGCCAGCAGGAATGACTTGACAGCTGAAGCTTTCTTT.

This chain links TRBV30 with TRBJ2-7, with 12 bases that match TRBD1. The V segment lost 6 bases and the J segment 6 bases; nucleotides outside the gene matches: 9. The germline CDR1 and CDR2 sequences are GTSNPN and SVGIG (reference sequence). The CDR3 loop spans 14 amino acids. CDR3 protein: CACALGTGGGEQYF. The CDR3 bases are TGTGCCTGCGCTCTCGGGACAGGGGGCGGCGAGCAGTACTTC.

By frequency in the sample, this clonotype is medium-sized. The chain recombines TRBV6-2 or TRBV6-3 with TRBJ2-5; TRBD2 aligns across 7 bases. The germline CDR1 and CDR2 sequences are MNHEY and SVGEGT. With 6 bases clipped from V and 5 bases from J, the junction kept 6 bases outside the gene matches. The CDR3 contains 13 residues. The CDR3 DNA reads TGTGCCAGCAGATGGTCTAGCGGTGAGACCCAGTACTTC. Translation gives CASRWSSGETQYF.

The CDR3 region is CASSTFGGPNTEAFF. CDR3 sequence (DNA): TGTGCCAGCAGTACCTTTGGGGGGCCAAACACTGAAGCTTTCTTT. The chain recombines TRBV28 with TRBJ1-1, with a possible D match to TRBD1 (6 bases). Trimming shortened V by 5 bases and J by 2 bases, and 15 bases separated the two germline ends. Germline V gene data show CDR1 as MDHEN and CDR2 as SYDVKM. There are 15 residues in the CDR3.

This clonotype was seen ten or more times. This chain joins TRBV5-1 and TRBJ1-1; D call uncertain. The V gene's germline CDR1 is SGHRS and CDR2 YFSETQ. This CDR3 has 13 amino acids. V dropped 4 bases and J dropped 1 base, with 8 bases sitting between them. The CDR3 coding sequence is TGCGCCAGCAGCGCTCGGGAGAACACTGAAGCTTTCTTT. Residues: CASSARENTEAFF.

J is TRBJ2-2 and V is TRBV7-9; TRBD1 matches 8 bases. This CDR3 contains 14 residues. V lost 3 bases, J lost 7 bases, and 4 bases stayed unmatched. CDR1 is SEHNR and CDR2 is FQNEAQ in the germline V gene (reference sequence). The CDR3 loop is CASSFRGQGGELFF. DNA for the CDR3: TGTGCCAGCAGCTTCAGGGGGCAGGGCGGGGAGCTGTTTTTT.

There are many counts of this clonotype. V and J are TRBV29-1 and TRBJ1-6; D unresolved. The CDR3 is 10 amino acids. V lost 7 bases and J lost 10, with 8 bases in between. Germline CDR1 reads SQVTM; CDR2 reads ANQGSEA. DNA of the CDR3: TGCAGCGCTCACTACTCACCCCTCCACTTT. This encodes CSAHYSPLHF.

The chain combines TRBV28 with TRBJ1-1; 8 nucleotides match TRBD1. The germline CDR1 and CDR2 sequences are MDHEN and SYDVKM. V shed 4 bases, J shed 5 bases, and the junction held 12 bases outside the gene matches. The CDR3 runs 16 residues. CDR3 in amino acids: CASSSVGDRSQTEAFF. The CDR3 nucleotides are TGTGCCAGCAGTTCGGTGGGGGACAGGTCGCAAACTGAAGCTTTCTTT.

This clonotype was seen at least ten times. This chain uses TRBV6-5 with TRBJ2-5; D perhaps matches TRBD2 (6 bases). The CDR3 consists of 15 residues. Trimming took 2 bases from V and 5 from J, leaving 15 bases between them. Germline V CDR1 and CDR2: MNHEY, SVGAGI. CDR3 in DNA: TGTGCCAGCAGTTACCTGGGGGGAGGCGTGGAGACCCAGTACTTC. Protein sequence: CASSYLGGGVETQYF.